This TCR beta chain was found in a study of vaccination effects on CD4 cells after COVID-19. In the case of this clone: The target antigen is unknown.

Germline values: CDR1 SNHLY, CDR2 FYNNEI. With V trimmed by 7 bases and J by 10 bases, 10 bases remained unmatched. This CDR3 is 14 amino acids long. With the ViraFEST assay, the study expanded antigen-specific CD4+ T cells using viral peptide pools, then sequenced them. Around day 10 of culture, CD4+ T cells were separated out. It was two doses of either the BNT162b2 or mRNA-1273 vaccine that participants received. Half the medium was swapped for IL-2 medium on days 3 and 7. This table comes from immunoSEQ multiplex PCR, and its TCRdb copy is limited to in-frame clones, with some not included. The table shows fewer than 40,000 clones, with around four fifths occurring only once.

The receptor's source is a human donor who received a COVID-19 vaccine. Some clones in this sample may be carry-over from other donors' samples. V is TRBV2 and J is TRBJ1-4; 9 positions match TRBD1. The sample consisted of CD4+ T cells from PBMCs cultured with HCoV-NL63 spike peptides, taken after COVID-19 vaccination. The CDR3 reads CASISRTGAGKLFF. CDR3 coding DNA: TGTGCCAGCATCAGTAGGACAGGGGCCGGAAAACTGTTTTTT.